A single sample gave rise to the 29 T cell receptor beta chains below, sequenced in a study of shared T cell receptors in the human thymus. Data came from immunoSEQ multiplex PCR; TCRdb stores just in-frame clones and leaves some out. Of about 610,000 clones in the sample, more than 75% are singletons; the top ten hold around 0.0099%. Another study also made use of these data, one on human thymus T cells.

Source material: thymocytes. Receptors originate from a boy under two years old with a congenital heart defect.

The chain carries TRBV2 and TRBJ1-4, with TRBD1 as a possible D gene (6 bases). V lost 1 base and J 3 bases, leaving 15 bases between the germline ends. The CDR3 length is 17 residues. Per germline, CDR1 SNHLY and CDR2 FYNNEI. The CDR3 sequence: CASSEVRHRAANEKLFF. The CDR3 DNA follows: TGTGCCAGCAGTGAAGTACGCCACAGGGCGGCTAATGAAAAACTGTTTTTT.

The rearrangement joins TRBV18 to TRBJ1-1; D is unclear. CDR1 KGHSH and CDR2 LQKENI come from the germline V gene. The CDR3 sequence is 16 residues long. V was clipped by 5 bases and J by 4 bases, with 20 bases between them. The CDR3 reads CASSGGSERGFTEAFF. As DNA, the CDR3 is TGTGCCAGCTCAGGAGGATCTGAACGGGGATTCACTGAAGCTTTCTTT.

The chain combines TRBV7-9 with TRBJ2-5; 13 bases fit TRBD2. The CDR3 is made up of 18 amino acids. The V segment lost 5 bases and the J segment 5 bases; nucleotides outside the gene matches: 14. Germline V CDR1 and CDR2: SEHNR, FQNEAQ (reference sequence). The CDR3 loop reads CASSPAPTSGRAEETQYF. For the CDR3, the DNA is TGTGCCAGCAGCCCGGCCCCTACTAGCGGGAGGGCCGAGGAGACCCAGTACTTC. Combining the CDR3 with reference TRBV7-9 and TRBJ2-5 gives the whole variable domain DTGVSQNPRHKITKRGQNVTFRCDPISEHNRLYWYRQTLGQGPEFLTYFQNEAQLEKSRLLSDRFSAERPKGSFSTLEIQRTEQGDSAMYLCASSPAPTSGRAEETQYFGPGTRLLVL.

The chain employs TRBV25-1 and TRBJ1-2; D remains unclear. The CDR3 is 17 residues long. The V gene lost 0 bases and the J gene lost 7 bases, with 21 bases spanning the gap. Germline V lookup: CDR1 MGHDK, CDR2 SYGVNS. The CDR3 region has the DNA TGTGCCAGCAGTGAATATTGGCCTGGGGAGAGGGCGGGTGGCTACACCTTC. It encodes CASSEYWPGERAGGYTF.

The chain links TRBV27 to TRBJ2-1; TRBD2 aligns across 12 bases. This CDR3 spans 19 amino acids. Losses at the gene ends were 8 bases for V and 8 bases for J; bases not matched to a gene: 22. CDR1 and CDR2 from the germline V gene are MNHEY and SMNVEV (reference sequence). The CDR3 DNA is TGTGCCAGCGGATTGGTAAATCTCGGACTAGCGGGGACTCGGGATGAGCAGTTCTTC. Residues: CASGLVNLGLAGTRDEQFF.

CDR3 protein: CASSHERGSSYEQYF. The DNA of the CDR3 is TGTGCCAGCAGCCACGAGCGGGGGAGCTCCTACGAGCAGTACTTC. The chain uses TRBV5-8 and TRBJ2-7; 8 bases match TRBD2. The CDR3 is 15 residues long. The germline gives CDR1 SGHTS, CDR2 YDEGEE. Trimming removed 4 bases from V and 0 bases from J; junction bases left unmatched: 6.

V is TRBV7-3 and J is TRBJ2-1, with TRBD2 as a possible D gene (6 bases). Trimming cost V 5 bases and J 0 bases, with 14 bases left between them. This CDR3 comprises 16 residues. CDR1 is SGHTA and CDR2 is FQGTGA in the germline V gene. The CDR3, as DNA: TGTGCCAGCAGCCACTTAGCGGAGAGCTCCTACAATGAGCAGTTCTTC. Encoded protein: CASSHLAESSYNEQFF.

The chain employs TRBV11-2 and TRBJ2-5; D perhaps matches TRBD1 (6 bases). The CDR3 covers 14 residues. V was trimmed by 5 bases and J by 5 bases, leaving 15 bases between them. Germline-derived CDR1 and CDR2 are SGHAT and FQNNGV. CDR3 coding DNA: TGTGCCAGCAGCGGGGGCCGGAGACGGGAGACCCAGTACTTC. Translated: CASSGGRRRETQYF.

In regard to this clone: Distinct nucleotide sequences in the sample also encode this CDR3. The V call is TRBV11-3, the J call TRBJ1-1, with D unclear. Trimming took off 0 bases at V and 1 base at J, with 9 bases between the two ends. The CDR3 is 15 amino acids. The germline CDR1 and CDR2 sequences are SGHNT and YENEEA. This chain's CDR3 is CASSLEGGRNTEAFF. The CDR3, as DNA: TGTGCCAGCAGCTTAGAAGGAGGCAGGAACACTGAAGCTTTCTTT.

In nucleotides, the CDR3 is TGTGCCAGCAGGAGGTCGGGATTGAACTATGGCTACACCTTC. Its protein product is CASRRSGLNYGYTF. The V gene is TRBV27, the J gene TRBJ1-2; no firm D call. The CDR3 is 14 amino acids. Between the trimmed V and J ends, which lost 6 bases and 2 bases, there was a span of 13 bases. Germline V gene lookup returns CDR1 MNHEY and CDR2 SMNVEV (reference sequence).

This clone occurred once. The chain has TRBV11-2 and TRBJ2-2; 12 nucleotides align to TRBD2. CDR3 length equals 18 residues. Germline V lookup: CDR1 SGHAT, CDR2 FQNNGV. V was clipped by 1 base and J by 4 bases; unmatched bases: 7. For the CDR3, the DNA is TGTGCCAGCAGCTTAGCCTCACTAGCGGGAGGTAGCACCGGGGAGCTGTTTTTT. Translated, it gives CASSLASLAGGSTGELFF.

The chain recombines TRBV10-2 with TRBJ2-7; 10 bases map to TRBD2. Germline values: CDR1 WSHSY, CDR2 SAAADI. The J segment lost 4 bases and the V segment lost 8 bases, leaving 11 bases of the junction unmatched. The CDR3 runs to 15 residues. The DNA for the CDR3 is TGCGCCAGCGGGCCGTGGAGCGGGAGGGATTACGAGCAGTACTTC. Its translation is CASGPWSGRDYEQYF.

The chain links TRBV5-5 to TRBJ2-2, with 14 bases identical to TRBD2. The trim removed 4 bases at V and 4 bases at J, leaving 9 bases unmatched. Germline loops: CDR1 SGHKS, CDR2 YYEKEE (reference sequence). This CDR3 spans 18 amino acids. The CDR3 nucleotides are TGTGCCAGCAGCCGTAGACTAGCGGGAGGGCCACGCACCGGGGAGCTGTTTTTT. This gives the protein CASSRRLAGGPRTGELFF. The variable domain in full, completed from reference TRBV5-5 and TRBJ2-2, reads DAGVTQSPTHLIKTRGQQVTLRCSPISGHKSVSWYQQVLGQGPQFIFQYYEKEERGRGNFPDRFSARQFPNYSSELNVNALLLGDSALYLCASSRRLAGGPRTGELFFGEGSRLTVL.

The CDR3 DNA reads as TGTGCCAGTAGCCCGGGACTAGCGGGAGGACGGGCCTACGAGCAGTACTTC. Protein product: CASSPGLAGGRAYEQYF. The chain has TRBV19 and TRBJ2-7, with 15 bases identical to TRBD2. V dropped 6 bases and J dropped 2; count of bases not matched to a gene: 8. This CDR3 contains 17 residues. Germline lookup yields CDR1 LNHDA and CDR2 SQIVND (reference sequence).

The rearrangement links TRBV15 to TRBJ1-1, with a weak D call TRBD1 (6 bases). The CDR3 loop spans 17 amino acids. CDR1 is LNHNV and CDR2 is YYDKDF in the germline V gene (reference sequence). Trimming removed 0 bases from V and 1 base from J, with 15 bases in between. CDR3 region: CATSRDRGDTENTEAFF. CDR3 coding DNA: TGTGCCACCAGCAGAGATCGAGGGGACACGGAGAACACTGAAGCTTTCTTT.

The chain links TRBV6-5 to TRBJ2-7, with D possibly being TRBD2 (5 bases). The CDR3 has 13 amino acids. V was clipped by 6 bases and J by 2 bases, with 11 bases between them. The germline V gene encodes CDR1 MNHEY and CDR2 SVGAGI. CDR3: CASRGWETYEQYF. CDR3 coding DNA: TGTGCCAGCAGGGGATGGGAGACCTACGAGCAGTACTTC.

The genes are TRBV28 and TRBJ2-4; D might be TRBD1 (5 bases). Per the germline V gene, CDR1 is MDHEN and CDR2 is SYDVKM. Between the trimmed V and J ends, which lost 2 bases and 0 bases, there was a span of 11 bases. The CDR3 has 16 amino acids. The CDR3 protein is CASSLDSSLAKNIQYF. The DNA for the CDR3 is TGTGCCAGCAGTTTAGACAGTTCTTTAGCCAAAAACATTCAGTACTTC.

The rearrangement joins TRBV4-3 to TRBJ2-5; 8 bases align to TRBD1. Germline trimming cut 2 bases from V and 5 bases from J; bases unmatched to any gene: 7. From germline, CDR1 is LGHNA and CDR2 YSLEER. CDR3 length equals 15 residues. As DNA, the CDR3 is TGCGCCAGCAGCCAATCCGGGACAGGAGGGGAGACCCAGTACTTC. This codes for CASSQSGTGGETQYF.

The rearrangement joins TRBV7-2 to TRBJ2-3, with 7 bases that match TRBD2. CDR1 is SGHTA and CDR2 is FQGNSA in the germline V gene. J was trimmed by 4 bases and V by 0 bases; bases with no gene match: 4. This CDR3 has 15 amino acids. The CDR3 sequence: CASSLARTSPDTQYF. CDR3 sequence (DNA): TGTGCCAGCAGCTTAGCGCGGACTAGTCCAGATACGCAGTATTTT.

V is TRBV2 and J is TRBJ2-4; 7 nucleotides agree with TRBD2. The V segment lost 1 base and the J segment 1 base; nucleotides outside the gene matches: 16. In germline, CDR1 is SNHLY, CDR2 FYNNEI. This CDR3 comprises 20 residues. This CDR3 reads CASSEVGGSPQYRAKNIQYF. The DNA for the CDR3 is TGTGCCAGCAGTGAAGTGGGCGGGAGCCCGCAGTACCGGGCCAAAAACATTCAGTACTTC.

The chain has TRBV14 and TRBJ2-7; perhaps TRBD1 as D (6 bases). Between the trimmed V and J ends, which lost 0 bases and 2 bases, there was a span of 14 bases. This CDR3 contains 16 residues. The germline V gene has CDR1 SGHDN and CDR2 FVKESK. CDR3 nucleotides: TGTGCCAGCAGCCAAGAGAGGACCAGGGGCCCCTACGAGCAGTACTTC. The encoded protein is CASSQERTRGPYEQYF.

The V and J genes are TRBV9 and TRBJ1-1; weak D call: TRBD1 (5 bases). This CDR3 is 15 amino acids long. V was pared by 4 bases and J by 2 bases, with 15 bases between. Germline V gene lookup returns CDR1 SGDLS and CDR2 YYNGEE. CDR3 DNA: TGTGCCAGCAGCCCGTCTTGGGACTCAAACACTGAAGCTTTCTTT. It specifies CASSPSWDSNTEAFF.

This rearrangement joins TRBV25-1 to TRBJ1-2, with 8 bases aligning to TRBD1. The CDR3 loop spans 14 amino acids. V was pared by 4 bases and J by 4 bases, with 5 bases of the junction left unmatched. The V gene's germline CDR1 is MGHDK and CDR2 SYGVNS. DNA of the CDR3: TGTGCCAGCAGTGGGCGACAGGGGATCTATGGCTACACCTTC. It is translated as CASSGRQGIYGYTF.

V gene TRBV19 combines with J gene TRBJ1-5, with a possible D match to TRBD1 (5 bases). The CDR3 sequence is 14 residues long. Germline V gene sequence: CDR1 LNHDA, CDR2 SQIVND (reference sequence). V lost 3 bases and J lost 7, with 13 bases in between. CDR3 DNA: TGTGCCAGTAGTATCACAGGCTATTGGCAGCCCCAGCATTTT. Translating it yields CASSITGYWQPQHF.

This chain connects TRBV5-1 to TRBJ2-3, with 10 bases lining up with TRBD2. Looked up from germline, CDR1 is SGHRS and CDR2 is YFSETQ. V lost 0 bases to trimming and J lost 4 bases; unmatched junction nucleotides: 8. The CDR3 runs to 17 residues. The CDR3 loop reads CASSLVGASGRADTQYF. CDR3 sequence (DNA): TGCGCCAGCAGCTTGGTAGGGGCTAGCGGGAGAGCAGATACGCAGTATTTT.

The V gene is TRBV19, the J gene TRBJ1-4; a possible D gene is TRBD1 (6 bases). V shed 8 bases and J shed 0 bases, with 16 bases lying between them. Per germline, CDR1 LNHDA and CDR2 SQIVND (reference sequence). The CDR3 is 16 amino acids. DNA of the CDR3: TGTGCCAGTTCCCTTAAGGACAGCGCAACTAATGAAAAACTGTTTTTT. It is translated as CASSLKDSATNEKLFF.

This clone was seen only once. The chain is built from TRBV25-1 and TRBJ2-4, with unresolved D. Germline CDR1 is MGHDK and CDR2 is SYGVNS. Trimming shortened V by 5 bases and J by 1 base, and 12 bases separated the two germline ends. The CDR3 has 15 residues. The CDR3 reads CASSRPQLAKNIQYF. The DNA for the CDR3 is TGTGCCAGCAGTAGGCCACAGCTCGCCAAAAACATTCAGTACTTC.

The V call is TRBV10-1, the J call TRBJ2-7; D possibly corresponds to TRBD2 (6 bases). Germline V gene data show CDR1 as WNHNN and CDR2 as SYGVQD (reference sequence). The CDR3 is 18 amino acids. The germline V and J ends were trimmed by 2 bases and 4 bases, with 24 bases remaining between them. CDR3 sequence reads: CASSEKYGGAIGAYEQYF. The CDR3 DNA is TGCGCCAGCAGTGAGAAGTACGGCGGGGCCATCGGGGCTTACGAGCAGTACTTC.

The chain joins TRBV4-1 to TRBJ2-5; D possibly corresponds to TRBD2 (5 bases). Germline CDR1 and CDR2: MGHRA and YSYEKL. Between the trimmed V and J ends, which lost 6 bases and 3 bases, there was a span of 11 bases. CDR3 length: 13 residues. In DNA form, the CDR3 reads TGCGCCAGCAGTCGGACTGGCAAAGAGACCCAGTACTTC. It specifies CASSRTGKETQYF.